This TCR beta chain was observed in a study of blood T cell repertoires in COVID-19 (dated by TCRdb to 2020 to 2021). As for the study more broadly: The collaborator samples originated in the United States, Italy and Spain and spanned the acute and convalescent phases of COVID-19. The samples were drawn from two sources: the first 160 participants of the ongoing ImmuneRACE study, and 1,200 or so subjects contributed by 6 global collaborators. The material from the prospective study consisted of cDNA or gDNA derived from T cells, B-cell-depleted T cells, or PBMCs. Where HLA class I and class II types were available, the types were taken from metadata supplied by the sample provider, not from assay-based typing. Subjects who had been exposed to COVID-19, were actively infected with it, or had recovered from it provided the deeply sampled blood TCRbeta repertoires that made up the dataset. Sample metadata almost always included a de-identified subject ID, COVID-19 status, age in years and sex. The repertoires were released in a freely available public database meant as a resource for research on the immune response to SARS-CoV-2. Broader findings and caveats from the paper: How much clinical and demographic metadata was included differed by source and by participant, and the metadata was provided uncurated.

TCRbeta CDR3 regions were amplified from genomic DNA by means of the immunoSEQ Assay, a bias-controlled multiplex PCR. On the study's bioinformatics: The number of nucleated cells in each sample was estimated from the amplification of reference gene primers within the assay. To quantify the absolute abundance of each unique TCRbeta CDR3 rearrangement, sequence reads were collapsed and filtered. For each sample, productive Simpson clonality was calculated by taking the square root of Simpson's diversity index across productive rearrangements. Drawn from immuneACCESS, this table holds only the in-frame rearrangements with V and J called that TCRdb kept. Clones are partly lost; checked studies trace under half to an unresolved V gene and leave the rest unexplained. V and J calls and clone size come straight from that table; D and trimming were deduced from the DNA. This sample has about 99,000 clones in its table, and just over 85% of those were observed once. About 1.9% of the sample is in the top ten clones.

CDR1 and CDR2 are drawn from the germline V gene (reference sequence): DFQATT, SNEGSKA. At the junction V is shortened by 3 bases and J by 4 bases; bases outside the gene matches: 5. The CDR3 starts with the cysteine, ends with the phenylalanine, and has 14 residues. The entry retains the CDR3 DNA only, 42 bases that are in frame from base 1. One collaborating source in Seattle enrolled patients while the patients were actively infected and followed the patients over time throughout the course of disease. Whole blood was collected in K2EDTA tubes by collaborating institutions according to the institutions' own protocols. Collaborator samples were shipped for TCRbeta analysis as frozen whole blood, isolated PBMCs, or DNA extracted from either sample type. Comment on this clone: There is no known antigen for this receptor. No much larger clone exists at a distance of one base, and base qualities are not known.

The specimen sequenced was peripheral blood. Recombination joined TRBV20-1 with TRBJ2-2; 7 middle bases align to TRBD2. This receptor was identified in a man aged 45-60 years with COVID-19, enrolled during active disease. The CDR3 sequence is CSASSGGGTGELFF. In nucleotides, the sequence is TGCAGTGCTAGTTCGGGGGGTGGCACCGGGGAGCTGTTTTTT.